The rows below give T cell receptor beta chains drawn from one sample of a study of metastatic and nonmetastatic thyroid tumors. TCRdb reassembled clones from the PCR reads with MiXCR. Of about 14,000 clones listed, around 28% were seen once; the top ten hold nearly 20%. Sequenced sample: tumor tissue. These receptors were taken from a female donor with papillary thyroid cancer or a benign thyroid nodule (not recorded which). Some clones in this sample may be carry-over from other donors' samples. The CDR3 runs from the conserved cysteine through the conserved F or W. A D gene is named only where the DNA matches it firmly. Some rows have no size entry. The others give once, few or many, or a class for an expanded clone.

v_gene	d_gene	j_gene	abundance	CDR3aa	CDR3nt
TRBV2	.	TRBJ2-7	.	CASSGNYEQYF	TGTGCCAGCAGTGGGAACTACGAGCAGTACTTC
TRBV12-3/TRBV12-4	.	TRBJ2-7	medium-sized	CASSSGYKGIYEQYF	TGTGCCAGCAGTTCCGGTTACAAGGGAATCTACGAGCAGTACTTC
TRBV30	.	TRBJ1-2	few	CAWAPSGRYYGYTF	TGTGCCTGGGCCCCATCCGGACGGTACTATGGCTACACCTTC
TRBV3-1	TRBD1	TRBJ2-1	many	CASSDPGQGINEQFF	TGTGCCAGCAGTGATCCGGGACAGGGTATAAATGAGCAGTTCTTC
TRBV4-1	.	TRBJ1-2	.	CASSQDKVESGHGYGYTF	TGCGCCAGCAGCCAAGATAAAGTAGAGTCGGGACACGGATATGGCTACACCTTC
TRBV15	.	TRBJ1-4	few	CATKFGDGNEKLFF	TGTGCCACCAAGTTTGGGGACGGTAATGAAAAACTGTTTTTT
TRBV5-5	TRBD1	TRBJ1-4	.	CASSLADRAYNEKLFF	TGTGCCAGCAGCTTGGCCGACAGGGCCTATAATGAAAAACTGTTTTTT
TRBV4-1	.	TRBJ2-3	many	CASSQGERVDTQYF	TGCGCCAGCAGCCAAGGGGAGCGGGTAGATACGCAGTATTTT
TRBV10-3	.	TRBJ2-1	many	CAISGRLAEGGQFF	TGTGCCATCAGTGGAAGGCTAGCGGAAGGGGGGCAGTTCTTC
TRBV27	.	TRBJ1-3	.	CASSLSVGNTIYF	TGTGCCAGCAGTTTATCGGTGGGAAACACCATATATTTT
TRBV20-1	.	TRBJ2-3	medium-sized	CSASQGSTDTQYF	TGCAGTGCTAGTCAGGGGAGCACAGATACGCAGTATTTT
TRBV19	.	TRBJ1-4	many	CASSSNRDEKLFF	TGTGCCAGTAGTTCCAACAGGGATGAAAAACTGTTTTTT
TRBV20-1	.	TRBJ1-2	.	CSASPGRPMDGYTF	TGCAGTGCTAGTCCGGGCCGTCCCATGGATGGCTACACCTTC
TRBV5-1	TRBD1	TRBJ1-4	medium-sized	CASSAGQLGNEKLFF	TGCGCCAGCAGCGCGGGACAGCTCGGTAATGAAAAACTGTTTTTT
TRBV27	TRBD1	TRBJ2-7	few	CASSPGTGLYEQYF	TGTGCCAGCAGTCCCGGGACAGGACTTTACGAGCAGTACTTC
TRBV5-1	.	TRBJ1-6	medium-sized	CASSGWTEGSPLHF	TGCGCCAGCAGCGGATGGACAGAAGGTTCACCCCTCCACTTT
TRBV5-8	TRBD2	TRBJ2-1	many	CATRTSLYYNEQFF	TGTGCCACCAGGACTAGCCTATACTACAATGAGCAGTTCTTC
TRBV5-1	TRBD1	TRBJ2-7	large	CASSLRQGYEQYF	TGCGCCAGCAGCTTGCGACAGGGGTACGAGCAGTACTTC
TRBV28	.	TRBJ2-6	few	CASSPGLLGGANVLTF	TGTGCCAGCAGTCCGGGCCTCCTAGGTGGGGCCAACGTCCTGACTTTC
TRBV5-1	.	TRBJ2-7	medium-sized	CASSGPAGTGEQYF	TGCGCCAGCAGCGGCCCGGCGGGGACGGGGGAGCAGTACTTC
TRBV20-1	.	TRBJ1-1	.	CSARAAGPTEAFF	TGCAGTGCTAGAGCGGCAGGTCCCACCGAAGCTTTCTTT
TRBV5-1	.	TRBJ2-1	many	CASSLQVRDEQFF	TGCGCCAGCAGCTTACAGGTCCGGGATGAGCAGTTCTTC
TRBV20-1	TRBD1	TRBJ2-5	.	CSAMGTDQETQYF	TGCAGTGCTATGGGGACAGACCAAGAGACCCAGTACTTC
TRBV6-1	.	TRBJ1-5	medium-sized	CASSGSFEPQHF	TGTGCCAGCAGCGGGTCGTTTGAGCCCCAGCATTTT
TRBV28	.	TRBJ1-5	many	CASSFGGSGNQPQHF	TGTGCCAGCAGTTTCGGGGGGAGCGGCAATCAGCCCCAGCATTTT
TRBV11-2	.	TRBJ2-2	.	CASTRYAGLSNAGELFF	TGTGCCAGCACCCGGTACGCGGGCCTATCGAACGCCGGGGAGCTGTTTTTT